The rows below give T cell receptor beta chains drawn from one sample of a study of blood T cell repertoires in COVID-19. Sequencing was performed with immunoSEQ multiplex PCR; in TCRdb, only in-frame clones are kept and a portion is missing. The repertoire has about 51,000 clones, around 86% of them found once; the top ten carry 6.5% to 8%. Sequenced: peripheral blood. These receptors all stem from a man between 50 and 59 years old with active COVID-19. CDR3s include the opening cysteine and the closing phenylalanine or tryptophan. The order of the fields is V gene, J gene, D gene, CDR3 DNA, CDR3 protein. The D gene is left open where the match is weak.

V: TRBV7-2
J: TRBJ2-3
D: NA
DNA: TGTGCCAGCACAGCTAGGAGGGGATCTAGCACAGATACGCAGTATTTT
CDR3: CASTARRGSSTDTQYF

V: TRBV7-2
J: TRBJ1-1
D: NA
DNA: TGTGCCAGCAGCTTAGCGCTCGGGGTCAGGGAAGCTTTCTTT
CDR3: CASSLALGVREAFF

V: TRBV5-1
J: TRBJ1-2
D: NA
DNA: TGCGCCAGCAGCTTAAGTATAGTGGCCGGGGATGGCTACACCTTC
CDR3: CASSLSIVAGDGYTF

V: TRBV19
J: TRBJ2-3
D: NA
DNA: TGTGCCAGTAGTATAGGGGGCAACCTACCAGATACGCAGTATTTT
CDR3: CASSIGGNLPDTQYF

V: TRBV27
J: TRBJ2-1
D: TRBD2
DNA: TGTGCCAGCAGTCCGTTCGGTAGCGGGAGGGCAGGTGAGCAGTTCTTC
CDR3: CASSPFGSGRAGEQFF

V: TRBV5-1
J: TRBJ2-5
D: NA
DNA: TGCGCCAGCAGTCAGGGGCCCGAAGAGACCCAGTACTTC
CDR3: CASSQGPEETQYF

V: TRBV6-1
J: TRBJ2-3
D: TRBD2
DNA: TGTGCCAGCAGTGAAACCGGGCTAGCGGGAGGGCCCCCAGATACGCAGTATTTT
CDR3: CASSETGLAGGPPDTQYF

V: TRBV7-2
J: TRBJ1-5
D: NA
DNA: TGTGCCAGCAGCTTAGTGGCAGGGAGGGCCAATCAGCCCCAGCATTTT
CDR3: CASSLVAGRANQPQHF

V: TRBV19
J: TRBJ1-1
D: NA
DNA: TGTGCCAGTAGACAGGTTCCCACCAGCAATCGAGAAGCTTTCTTT
CDR3: CASRQVPTSNREAFF

V: TRBV6-5
J: TRBJ2-5
D: NA
DNA: TGTGCCAGCGGCCCAATTACGACCCAGTACTTC
CDR3: CASGPITTQYF

V: TRBV3-1/TRBV3-2
J: TRBJ1-2
D: TRBD1
DNA: TGTGCCAGCAGCCATCCTGGAGACAGGGCGGGAGGCTACACCTTC
CDR3: CASSHPGDRAGGYTF

V: TRBV27
J: TRBJ1-2
D: NA
DNA: TGTGCCAGCAGTCTACAGGGCGGCTATGGCTACACCTTC
CDR3: CASSLQGGYGYTF

V: TRBV20-1
J: TRBJ2-1
D: NA
DNA: TGCAGTGCTCCATCCGCGGGTAAGCAGTTCTTC
CDR3: CSAPSAGKQFF

V: TRBV7-2
J: TRBJ1-2
D: TRBD1
DNA: TGTGCCAGCAGCTTAGCGATGGGGACAGGGGTCGGTGGCTACACCTTC
CDR3: CASSLAMGTGVGGYTF